These T cell receptor beta chains were read from a single sample in a study of T cells after yellow fever vaccination. TCRdb passed the 5' RACE reads through MiXCR, listing each CDR3 protein once. In the table there are about 300,000 distinct CDR3 sequences, about 10% of which are singletons. The source material was CD4+ T cells sorted from PBMCs, sampled 5 days after the yellow fever booster vaccination. These receptors all come from a young man who received the YFV17D yellow fever vaccine. Each CDR3 is given with its conserved first and last residue. D genes are given only for firm matches. A clone size is listed for some rows: how often the clone was seen (once, few, many), or a class if it is expanded.

abundance	j_gene	d_gene	v_gene	CDR3aa	CDR3nt
few	TRBJ2-5	TRBD2	TRBV5-1	CASTPPGGGPGSGTQYF	TGCGCCAGCACCCCTCCCGGGGGGGGGCCAGGCTCTGGGACCCAGTACTTC
.	TRBJ2-3	TRBD2	TRBV6-1	CASSAYSGRASDTQYF	TGTGCCAGCAGCGCTTATAGCGGGAGGGCCTCAGATACGCAGTATTTT
.	TRBJ1-5	TRBD1	TRBV10-3	CAISSQDRGLSNQPQHF	TGTGCCATCAGTAGCCAGGACAGGGGGCTTAGCAATCAGCCCCAGCATTTT
.	TRBJ1-1	TRBD1	TRBV20-1	CSAVQGAWAFF	TGCAGTGCTGTTCAGGGGGCGTGGGCTTTCTTT
few	TRBJ2-3	.	TRBV7-2	CASSLSTGRDTQYF	TGTGCCAGCAGCTTATCAACAGGCCGAGATACGCAGTATTTT
few	TRBJ2-5	.	TRBV6-2/TRBV6-3	CASSPRGQGEETQYF	TGTGCCAGCAGTCCTCGGGGCCAAGGAGAAGAGACCCAGTACTTC
few	TRBJ1-5	.	TRBV7-9	CASSLVWSGRATGNQPQHF	TGTGCCAGCAGCTTAGTTTGGTCAGGTAGGGCGACGGGCAATCAGCCCCAGCATTTT
.	TRBJ2-3	TRBD1	TRBV4-3	CASSRHRDRYSTDTQYF	TGCGCCAGCAGCCGACACCGGGACAGGTATAGCACAGATACGCAGTATTTT
few	TRBJ1-4	.	TRBV5-1	CASSLNWPGGNEKLFF	TGCGCCAGCAGCTTGAACTGGCCAGGCGGTAATGAAAAACTGTTTTTT
few	TRBJ2-3	.	TRBV7-4	CASSTSLVSTDTQYF	TGTGCCAGCAGCACAAGCCTAGTATCCACAGATACGCAGTATTTT
.	TRBJ2-3	.	TRBV4-3	CASSQDITGSTDTQYF	TGCGCCAGCAGCCAAGATATAACAGGGAGCACAGATACGCAGTATTTT
.	TRBJ1-2	TRBD1	TRBV5-1	CASSPHARQGEVYTGYTF	TGCGCCAGCAGCCCCCACGCCCGCCAGGGGGAGGTTTATACCGGCTACACCTTC
few	TRBJ1-1	.	TRBV5-1	CASSTELGAEAFF	TGCGCCAGCAGCACCGAACTAGGCGCTGAAGCTTTCTTT
.	TRBJ1-1	.	TRBV9	CASSVGGGARTEAFF	TGTGCCAGCAGCGTAGGAGGAGGGGCGAGGACTGAAGCTTTCTTT
few	TRBJ1-2	.	TRBV10-3	CAITEGQGGYTF	TGTGCCATCACCGAAGGCCAGGGAGGCTACACCTTC
.	TRBJ2-1	TRBD1	TRBV12-3/TRBV12-4	CASSFSGQGLNEQFF	TGTGCCAGCAGTTTTTCGGGACAGGGGCTTAATGAGCAGTTCTTC
few	TRBJ2-1	.	TRBV12-3/TRBV12-4	CASSLRDGTYNEQFF	TGTGCCAGCAGCCTCCGGGACGGGACCTACAATGAGCAGTTCTTC
many	TRBJ1-1	.	TRBV28	CASSLIWQPRNTEAFF	TGTGCCAGCAGTTTAATTTGGCAGCCAAGAAACACTGAAGCTTTCTTT